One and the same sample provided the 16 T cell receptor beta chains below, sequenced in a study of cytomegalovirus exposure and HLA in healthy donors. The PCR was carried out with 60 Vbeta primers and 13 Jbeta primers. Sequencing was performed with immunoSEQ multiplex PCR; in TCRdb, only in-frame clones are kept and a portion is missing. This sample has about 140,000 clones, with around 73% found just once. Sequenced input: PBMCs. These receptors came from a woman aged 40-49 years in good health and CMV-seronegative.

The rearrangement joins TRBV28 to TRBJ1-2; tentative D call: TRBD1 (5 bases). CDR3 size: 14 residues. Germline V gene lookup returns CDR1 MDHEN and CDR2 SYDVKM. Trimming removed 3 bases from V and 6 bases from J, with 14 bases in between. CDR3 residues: CASSFFVGTHGYTF. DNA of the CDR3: TGTGCCAGCAGTTTCTTCGTTGGGACTCATGGCTACACCTTC.

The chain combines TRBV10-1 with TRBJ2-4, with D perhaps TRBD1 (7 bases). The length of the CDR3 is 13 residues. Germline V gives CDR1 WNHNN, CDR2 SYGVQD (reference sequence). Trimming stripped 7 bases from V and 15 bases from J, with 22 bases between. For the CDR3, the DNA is TGCGCCAGCACCCAGTCAGGCAGGGGGGTAGGGTACTTC. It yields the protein CASTQSGRGVGYF.

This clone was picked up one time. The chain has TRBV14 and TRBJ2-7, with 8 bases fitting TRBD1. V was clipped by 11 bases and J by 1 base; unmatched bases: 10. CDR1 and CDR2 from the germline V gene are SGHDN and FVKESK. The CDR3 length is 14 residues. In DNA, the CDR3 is TGTGCCGCCGCAGACGGACAGGGTTCCTACGAGCAGTACGTC. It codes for CAAADGQGSYEQYV.

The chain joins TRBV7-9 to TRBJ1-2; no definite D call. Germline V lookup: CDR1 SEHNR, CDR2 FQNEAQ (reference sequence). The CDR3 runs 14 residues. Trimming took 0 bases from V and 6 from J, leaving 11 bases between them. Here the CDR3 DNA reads TGTGCCAGCAGCTTAGCGGGAGGCCAACATGGCTACACCTTC. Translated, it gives CASSLAGGQHGYTF.

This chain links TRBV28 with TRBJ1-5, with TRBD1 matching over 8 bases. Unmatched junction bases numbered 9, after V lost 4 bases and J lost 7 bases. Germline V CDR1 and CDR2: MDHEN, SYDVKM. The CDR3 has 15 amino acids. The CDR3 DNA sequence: TGTGCCAGCAGTTCCGATGTCAGGGGGCTGCAGCCCCAGCATTTT. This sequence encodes CASSSDVRGLQPQHF.

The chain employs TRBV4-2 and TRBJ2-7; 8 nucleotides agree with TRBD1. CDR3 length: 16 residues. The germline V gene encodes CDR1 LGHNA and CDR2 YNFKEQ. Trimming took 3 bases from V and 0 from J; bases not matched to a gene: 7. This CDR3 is CASSQFATGDSYEQYF. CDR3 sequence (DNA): TGTGCCAGCAGCCAGTTTGCGACAGGGGACTCCTACGAGCAGTACTTC.

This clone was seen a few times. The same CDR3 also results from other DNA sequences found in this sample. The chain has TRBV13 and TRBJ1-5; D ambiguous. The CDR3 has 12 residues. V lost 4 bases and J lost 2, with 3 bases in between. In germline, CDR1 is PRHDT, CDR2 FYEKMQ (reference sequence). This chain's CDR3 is CASSSRNQPQHF. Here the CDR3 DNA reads TGTGCCAGCAGCTCTCGCAATCAGCCCCAGCATTTT.

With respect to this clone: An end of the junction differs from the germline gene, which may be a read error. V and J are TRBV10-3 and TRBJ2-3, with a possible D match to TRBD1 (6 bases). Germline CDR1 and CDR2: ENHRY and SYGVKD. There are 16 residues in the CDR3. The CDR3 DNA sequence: TGTGCCGTCAGGGAAGACAGGACTTCTAGCACAGATACGCAGTATTTT. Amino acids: CAVREDRTSSTDTQYF.

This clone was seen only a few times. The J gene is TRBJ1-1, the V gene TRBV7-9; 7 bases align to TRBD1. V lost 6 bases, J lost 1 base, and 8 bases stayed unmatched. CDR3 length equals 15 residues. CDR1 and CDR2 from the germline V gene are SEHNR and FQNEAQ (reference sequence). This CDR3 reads CASSFLGQANTEAFF. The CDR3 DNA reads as TGTGCCAGCAGTTTTTTAGGACAGGCGAACACTGAAGCTTTCTTT.

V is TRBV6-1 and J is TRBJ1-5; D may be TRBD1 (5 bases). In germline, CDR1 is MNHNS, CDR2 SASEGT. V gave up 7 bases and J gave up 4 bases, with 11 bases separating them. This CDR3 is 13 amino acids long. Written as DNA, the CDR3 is TGTGCCAGCACTCTGGGGCTAAATCAGCCCCAGCATTTT. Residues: CASTLGLNQPQHF.

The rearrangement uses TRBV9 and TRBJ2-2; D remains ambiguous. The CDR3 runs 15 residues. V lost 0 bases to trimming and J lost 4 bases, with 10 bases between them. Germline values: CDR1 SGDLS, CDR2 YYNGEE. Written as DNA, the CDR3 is TGTGCCAGCAGCGTAGGAGGCAGCAGCACCGGGGAGCTGTTTTTT. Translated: CASSVGGSSTGELFF.

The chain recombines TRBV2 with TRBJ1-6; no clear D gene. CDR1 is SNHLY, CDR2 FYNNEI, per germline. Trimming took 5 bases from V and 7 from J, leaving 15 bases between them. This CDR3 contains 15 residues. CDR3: CASSRRELRNSPLHF. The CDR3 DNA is TGTGCCAGCAGTCGACGGGAATTAAGAAATTCACCCCTCCACTTT.

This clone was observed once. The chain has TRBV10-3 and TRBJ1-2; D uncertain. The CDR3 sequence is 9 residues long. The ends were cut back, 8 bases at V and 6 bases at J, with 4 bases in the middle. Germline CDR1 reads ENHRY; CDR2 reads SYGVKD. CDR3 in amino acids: CAIGDGYTF. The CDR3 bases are TGTGCCATCGGAGATGGCTACACCTTC.

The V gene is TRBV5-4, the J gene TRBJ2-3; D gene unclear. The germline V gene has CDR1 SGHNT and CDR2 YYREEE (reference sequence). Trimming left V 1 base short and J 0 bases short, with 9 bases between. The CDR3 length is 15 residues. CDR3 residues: CASSLWLVSTDTQYF. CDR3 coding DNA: TGTGCCAGCAGCTTGTGGCTAGTGAGCACAGATACGCAGTATTTT.

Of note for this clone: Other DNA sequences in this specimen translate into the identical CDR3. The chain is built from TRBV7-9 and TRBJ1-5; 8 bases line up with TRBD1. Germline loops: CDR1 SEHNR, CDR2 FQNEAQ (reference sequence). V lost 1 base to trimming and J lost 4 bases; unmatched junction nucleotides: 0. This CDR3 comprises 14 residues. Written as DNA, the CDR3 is TGTGCCAGCAGCTTAGGACAGGGGAATCAGCCCCAGCATTTT. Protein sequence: CASSLGQGNQPQHF.

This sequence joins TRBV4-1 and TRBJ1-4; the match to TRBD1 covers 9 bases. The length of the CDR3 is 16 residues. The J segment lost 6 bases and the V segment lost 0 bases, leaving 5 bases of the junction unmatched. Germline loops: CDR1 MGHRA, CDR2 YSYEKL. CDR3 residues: CASSQDGTGLYEKLFF. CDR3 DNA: TGCGCCAGCAGCCAAGATGGGACAGGGTTATATGAAAAACTGTTTTTT.